Listed here are 27 T cell receptor beta chains from one sample, sequenced in a study of CD4 T cells in relation to SARS-CoV-2 and coronaviruses. CD4+ T cells from unexposed donors were obtained before the COVID-19 pandemic (2011-2018). Produced via immunoSEQ multiplex PCR; TCRdb's table is partial and in-frame only. The sample holds approximately 64,000 clones, around 93% seen once. The sample consisted of naive CD4+ T cells from PBMCs. The sample's subset: naive CD4+ T cells isolated by negative enrichment. The receptors were sampled from a human donor in good health.

This rearrangement joins TRBV2 to TRBJ1-3; a possible D gene is TRBD1 (5 bases). V lost 4 bases, J lost 4 bases, and 14 bases lay in between. The germline CDR1 and CDR2 sequences are SNHLY and FYNNEI. The CDR3 is 15 amino acids. The CDR3 sequence is CASSAQAFPGNTIYF. The CDR3 coding sequence is TGTGCCAGCAGTGCACAGGCTTTTCCAGGAAACACCATATATTTT.

The J gene is TRBJ2-6, the V gene TRBV5-1; D not certain. V was cut by 1 base and J by 1 base, with 9 bases left in between. The CDR3 contains 16 residues. CDR1 and CDR2 (germline): SGHRS, YFSETQ. The CDR3 bases are TGCGCCAGCAGCTTGAGTGTCGTGTCTGGGGCCAACGTCCTGACTTTC. Residues: CASSLSVVSGANVLTF.

The chain combines TRBV19 with TRBJ1-1; 7 bases align to TRBD1. CDR1 LNHDA and CDR2 SQIVND come from the germline V gene (reference sequence). The CDR3 length is 14 residues. The junction had 6 bases not matched to a gene; V was cut back by 5 bases and J by 3 bases. In nucleotides, the CDR3 is TGTGCCAGTAGTTCAGGGGGGCAGGACACTGAAGCTTTCTTT. Protein sequence: CASSSGGQDTEAFF. The complete variable domain, with remaining parts taken from reference TRBV19 and TRBJ1-1, reads DGGITQSPKYLFRKEGQNVTLSCEQNLNHDAMYWYRQDPGQGLRLIYYSQIVNDFQKGDIAEGYSVSREKKESFPLTVTSAQKNPTAFYLCASSSGGQDTEAFFGQGTRLTVV.

This clone was recorded a few times. This sequence joins TRBV6-2 or TRBV6-3 and TRBJ2-1, with 7 bases aligning to TRBD2. The CDR3 is 13 amino acids. The junction had 4 bases not matched to a gene; V was cut back by 5 bases and J by 6 bases. Germline lookup yields CDR1 MNHEY and CDR2 SVGEGT. CDR3 nucleotide sequence: TGTGCCAGCAGTCTTCGCGGGAGCAATGAGCAGTTCTTC. Translation: CASSLRGSNEQFF.

The table lists this clone with a few counts. The V gene is TRBV6-4, the J gene TRBJ2-7; TRBD1 agrees at 10 bases. Germline V lookup: CDR1 MRHNA, CDR2 SNTAGT. CDR3 length: 15 residues. With V trimmed by 2 bases and J by 4 bases, 5 bases remained unmatched. CDR3 loop: CASSDGGQGPYEQYF. The CDR3 bases are TGTGCCAGCAGTGACGGGGGACAGGGGCCTTACGAGCAGTACTTC.

This chain connects TRBV5-5 to TRBJ2-7, with 7 bases that match TRBD2. Trimming at V came to 4 bases and at J to 1 base, leaving 8 bases not matched to a gene. This CDR3 is 15 amino acids long. CDR1 is SGHKS and CDR2 is YYEKEE in the germline V gene (reference sequence). DNA for the CDR3: TGTGCCAGCAGCCCCGGGACTACTCCGTCCTACGAGCAGTACTTC. Translating gives CASSPGTTPSYEQYF.

The chain combines TRBV4-1 with TRBJ2-5, with D maybe TRBD2 (5 bases). CDR1 is MGHRA, CDR2 YSYEKL, per germline. This CDR3 is 17 amino acids long. The V end lost 3 bases, the J end lost 5 bases, and 22 bases lay between the germline ends. As DNA, the CDR3 is TGCGCCAGCAGCCAGGGAATAGCTAGAGGGTTTGGGGAGACCCAGTACTTC. Its translation: CASSQGIARGFGETQYF.

This clone occurred once. J is TRBJ2-3 and V is TRBV9; the D gene is possibly TRBD1 (5 bases). The CDR3 length is 14 residues. Germline loops: CDR1 SGDLS, CDR2 YYNGEE. With 10 bases removed from V and 4 bases from J, the gap between germline ends came to 19 bases. CDR3 loop: CASTRAGWADTQYF. CDR3 bases: TGTGCCTCAACCCGGGCAGGGTGGGCAGATACGCAGTATTTT. Filled out from reference TRBV9 and TRBJ2-3, the complete variable domain reads DSGVTQTPKHLITATGQRVTLRCSPRSGDLSVYWYQQSLDQGLQFLIQYYNGEERAKGNILERFSAQQFPDLHSELNLSSLELGDSALYFCASTRAGWADTQYFGPGTRLTVL.

The chain is built from TRBV7-9 and TRBJ2-1, with 7 bases matching TRBD2. The CDR3 contains 14 residues. V was clipped by 4 bases and J by 4 bases; unmatched bases: 4. Germline V gene sequence: CDR1 SEHNR, CDR2 FQNEAQ (reference sequence). CDR3 DNA sequence: TGTGCCAGCAGCTCCCGGACTAGTTACAATGAGCAGTTCTTC. Encoded protein: CASSSRTSYNEQFF.

CDR3 DNA sequence: TGTGCCTGGGAGCTGGACGGGTCCCACGAGCAGTACTTC. It encodes CAWELDGSHEQYF. The chain couples TRBV30 to TRBJ2-7; D call uncertain. The CDR3 consists of 13 residues. Germline V gives CDR1 GTSNPN, CDR2 SVGIG (reference sequence). V lost 5 bases, J lost 5 bases, and 16 bases lay in between.

The chain has TRBV30 and TRBJ1-2; no firm D call. This CDR3 contains 12 residues. The ends were cut back, 0 bases at V and 2 bases at J, with 4 bases in the middle. Germline CDR1 reads GTSNPN; CDR2 reads SVGIG (reference sequence). CDR3 DNA: TGTGCCTGGAGTGTTTCGAACTATGGCTACACCTTC. Protein sequence: CAWSVSNYGYTF. The variable domain in full, with the rest retrieved from reference TRBV30 and TRBJ1-2, is SQTIHQWPATLVQPVGSPLSLECTVEGTSNPNLYWYRQAAGRGLQLLFYSVGIGQISSEVPQNLSASRPQDRQFILSSKKLLLSDSGFYLCAWSVSNYGYTFGSGTRLTVV.

The CDR3 DNA follows: TGTGCCAGCAGCTTAATTGGGTCGTCTAATACGCAGTATTTT. Residues: CASSLIGSSNTQYF. The chain is built from TRBV7-3 and TRBJ2-3; D ambiguous. Germline loops: CDR1 SGHTA, CDR2 FQGTGA. There are 14 residues in the CDR3. V shed 1 base and J shed 7 bases, with 12 bases lying between them.

This rearrangement joins TRBV2 to TRBJ2-2; unclear D gene. Deletions cut 1 base from V and 3 bases from J, with 6 bases between. Looked up from germline, CDR1 is SNHLY and CDR2 is FYNNEI. This CDR3 region has 14 residues. The CDR3 region has the DNA TGTGCCAGCAGTGAAGTAACCTACACCGGGGAGCTGTTTTTT. This encodes CASSEVTYTGELFF.

V is TRBV28 and J is TRBJ2-1, with D unclear. The length of the CDR3 is 11 residues. V gave up 6 bases and J gave up 7 bases, with 7 bases separating them. Germline CDR1 is MDHEN and CDR2 is SYDVKM. The DNA for the CDR3 is TGTGCCAGCAGCTGGGGTAATGAGCAGTTCTTC. It yields the protein CASSWGNEQFF. Combining the CDR3 with reference TRBV28 and TRBJ2-1 gives the whole variable domain DVKVTQSSRYLVKRTGEKVFLECVQDMDHENMFWYRQDPGLGLRLIYFSYDVKMKEKGDIPEGYSVSREKKERFSLILESASTNQTSMYLCASSWGNEQFFGPGTRLTVL.

The chain is built from TRBV3-1 (or the pseudogene TRBV3-2) and TRBJ2-2; no definite D call. This CDR3 has 16 amino acids. Germline lookup yields CDR1 LGHDT and CDR2 YNNKEL (reference sequence). The V and J ends lost 0 bases and 2 bases respectively, with 10 bases between them. The CDR3 DNA follows: TGTGCCAGCAGCCAAGAGCAAGGCACCAACACCGGGGAGCTGTTTTTT. This sequence encodes CASSQEQGTNTGELFF.

The CDR3 region has the DNA TGTGCCAGCTCACCGGCTGGACGAACGAACACTGAAGCTTTCTTT. Translated, it gives CASSPAGRTNTEAFF. The chain recombines TRBV18 with TRBJ1-1; unclear D gene. This CDR3 comprises 15 residues. V lost 3 bases, J lost 1 base, and 12 bases lay in between. Germline-derived CDR1 and CDR2 are KGHSH and LQKENI.

The rearrangement uses TRBV30 and TRBJ2-3; D not resolved. The V end was cut by 0 bases, the J end by 7 bases, with 8 bases between. CDR1 is GTSNPN, CDR2 SVGIG, per germline (reference sequence). This CDR3 contains 12 residues. The CDR3: CAWSVRGNTQYF. The CDR3 bases are TGTGCCTGGAGTGTACGCGGTAATACGCAGTATTTT.

The gene calls are TRBV7-2 and TRBJ2-7; no definite D call. Trimming took 1 base from V and 1 from J, leaving 8 bases between them. CDR3 length: 14 residues. Germline V lookup: CDR1 SGHTA, CDR2 FQGNSA. Here the CDR3 reads CASSLGGASYEQYF. CDR3 bases: TGTGCCAGCAGCTTAGGGGGTGCGTCCTACGAGCAGTACTTC.

The chain joins TRBV5-4 to TRBJ2-1, with D perhaps matching TRBD1 or TRBD2 (5 bases each). Germline V gene lookup returns CDR1 SGHNT and CDR2 YYREEE (reference sequence). The CDR3 has 14 amino acids. V was pared by 0 bases and J by 12 bases, with 16 bases between. CDR3 sequence: CASSLDGDRGAQFF. DNA of the CDR3: TGTGCCAGCAGCTTGGATGGGGACCGAGGGGCGCAGTTCTTC.

This CDR3 is CASQPSGSYNEQFF. CDR3 coding DNA: TGTGCCAGTCAACCCTCGGGCTCCTACAATGAGCAGTTCTTC. The J gene is TRBJ2-1, the V gene TRBV25-1; D gene unclear. Germline CDR1 is MGHDK and CDR2 is SYGVNS. Trimming stripped 9 bases from V and 0 bases from J, with 12 bases between. The CDR3 is made up of 14 amino acids.

This chain uses TRBV28 with TRBJ2-1; TRBD1 matches 7 bases. Germline V lookup: CDR1 MDHEN, CDR2 SYDVKM. V shed 6 bases, J shed 3 bases, and the junction held 8 bases outside the gene matches. This CDR3 contains 15 residues. Here the CDR3 DNA reads TGTGCCAGCAGGAATACCGGGACAGTCTACAATGAGCAGTTCTTC. Its translation is CASRNTGTVYNEQFF.

V gene TRBV11-2 combines with J gene TRBJ2-1; D not certain. The V and J ends lost 5 bases and 7 bases respectively, with 24 bases between them. The CDR3 is 17 amino acids. Germline-derived CDR1 and CDR2 are SGHAT and FQNNGV. This CDR3 is CASSSQILDESKNEQFF. CDR3 nucleotides: TGTGCCAGCAGCAGTCAGATCTTGGACGAAAGCAAGAATGAGCAGTTCTTC.

V is TRBV7-9 and J is TRBJ1-4, with 10 bases matching TRBD1. The length of the CDR3 is 16 residues. The ends lost 5 bases at V and 3 bases at J; junction bases unmatched: 6. The germline V gene has CDR1 SEHNR and CDR2 FQNEAQ (reference sequence). DNA of the CDR3: TGTGCCAGCAGCCCCCACGGGACAGGGGCTAATGAAAAACTGTTTTTT. Translated, it gives CASSPHGTGANEKLFF.

The chain has TRBV5-4 and TRBJ2-2; 8 bases are shared with TRBD2. The CDR3 totals 15 residues. V was pared by 2 bases and J by 4 bases, with 4 bases of the junction left unmatched. In germline, CDR1 is SGHNT, CDR2 YYREEE (reference sequence). CDR3 sequence (DNA): TGTGCCAGCAGCTTAGGAGCGGGAGTCACCGGGGAGCTGTTTTTT. Its translation is CASSLGAGVTGELFF.

The chain uses TRBV28 and TRBJ2-2, with D uncertain. V was pared by 2 bases and J by 2 bases, with 0 bases between. CDR1 and CDR2 (germline): MDHEN, SYDVKM. The CDR3 has 12 amino acids. The CDR3 DNA follows: TGTGCCAGCAGTTTAAACACCGGGGAGCTGTTTTTT. Its protein is CASSLNTGELFF.

CDR3 loop: CASSLADEQYF. The DNA of the CDR3 is TGTGCCAGCTCACTAGCGGACGAGCAGTACTTC. The chain employs TRBV18 and TRBJ2-7, with D perhaps TRBD2 (6 bases). The CDR3 runs 11 residues. Trimming stripped 4 bases from V and 5 bases from J, with 6 bases between. The germline gives CDR1 KGHSH, CDR2 LQKENI.

This chain links TRBV7-9 with TRBJ1-6; TRBD1 matches at 7 bases. CDR1 SEHNR and CDR2 FQNEAQ come from the germline V gene (reference sequence). The CDR3 loop spans 15 amino acids. V was clipped by 5 bases and J by 3 bases; unmatched bases: 4. In DNA, the CDR3 is TGTGCCAGCAGCCAGCGACAGGGCTATAATTCACCCCTCCACTTT. Protein: CASSQRQGYNSPLHF.